This TCR beta chain comes out of a study of T cell responses to AZD1222 COVID-19 vaccine. Sequenced by immunoSEQ multiplex PCR; TCRdb stores in-frame clones only, minus some. Counted here are 95,000 to 150,000 clones, around 90% occurring once; the ten biggest clones make up roughly 8.4%. A word on this clone: Its target is not known.

Findings of the study overall: Nearly half of the spike-specific TCRs reportedly recognize variant regions that carry no mutations.

The receptor comes from an adult in good health. The sample was peripheral blood, taken on day 0 of AZD1222 vaccination.

As DNA, the CDR3 is TGTGCCAGCAGTGACGGACAGGTCAAGTCCCAGCCCCAGCATTTT. The encoded protein is CASSDGQVKSQPQHF. The chain carries TRBV2 and TRBJ1-5; 7 bases map to TRBD1. This CDR3 is 15 amino acids long. Germline V gene lookup returns CDR1 SNHLY and CDR2 FYNNEI. The V and J ends lost 3 bases and 7 bases, in that order; junction bases with no gene match: 9. The variable domain in full, completed from reference TRBV2 and TRBJ1-5, reads EPEVTQTPSHQVTQMGQEVILRCVPISNHLYFYWYRQILGQKVEFLVSFYNNEISEKSEIFDDQFSVERPDGSNFTLKIRSTKLEDSAMYFCASSDGQVKSQPQHFGDGTRLSIL.